This note documents a single TCR beta chain sequence. The antigen remains unidentified. This sample stems from a study of a mutant IDH1 vaccine in newly diagnosed glioma. Study-level results: Across multiple MHC alleles, approximately 93% of patients had vaccine-induced responses.

As to time point: baseline, week 1 (first vaccination visit). Treatment of the sample: pre-vaccination baseline after standard-of-care therapy. This CDR3 comprises 13 residues. Trimming cost V 5 bases and J 8 bases, with 16 bases left between them. Germline values: CDR1 SEHNR, CDR2 FQNEAQ (reference sequence). Produced via immunoSEQ multiplex PCR; TCRdb's table is partial and in-frame only. The data show roughly 51,000 clones, approximately 90% seen once. Sequencing was performed on PBMCs, taken from a glioma patient treated with radiotherapy, temozolomide or both. The TCR comes from a man aged 40-49 years with glioma. This sequence joins TRBV7-9 and TRBJ2-7; D possibly corresponds to TRBD1 (6 bases). The CDR3 is CASSAQAGAKQYF. The CDR3 DNA reads as TGTGCCAGCAGCGCCCAGGCAGGGGCCAAGCAGTACTTC. Full variable domain (missing parts from reference TRBV7-9 and TRBJ2-7): DTGVSQNPRHKITKRGQNVTFRCDPISEHNRLYWYRQTLGQGPEFLTYFQNEAQLEKSRLLSDRFSAERPKGSFSTLEIQRTEQGDSAMYLCASSAQAGAKQYFGPGTRLTVT.